Shown below are 30 T cell receptor beta chains from a single sample sequenced in a study of blood T cell repertoires in COVID-19. Method: immunoSEQ multiplex PCR; TCRdb's copy keeps in-frame clones and lacks some. The sample has fewer than 200,000 clones, about 85% seen once. Input material: peripheral blood. Receptor source: a woman older than 75 with acute or convalescent COVID-19.

This chain uses TRBV29-1 with TRBJ1-4; 9 positions match TRBD1. Trimming cost V 6 bases and J 7 bases; bases outside gene matches: 3. This CDR3 is built from 12 residues. Germline V CDR1 and CDR2: SQVTM, ANQGSEA. The CDR3 protein is CSVDRGGEKLFF. The CDR3, as DNA: TGCAGCGTGGACAGGGGAGGTGAAAAACTGTTTTTT.

This clone was recorded once. V usage is TRBV5-1 and J usage is TRBJ2-2; D remains unclear. CDR3 size: 15 residues. V gave up 0 bases and J gave up 1 base, with 7 bases separating them. Germline V CDR1 and CDR2: SGHRS, YFSETQ. For the CDR3, the DNA is TGCGCCAGCAGCTTGGAGTCAGAGAACACCGGGGAGCTGTTTTTT. It codes for CASSLESENTGELFF.

The chain joins TRBV2 to TRBJ1-4; 8 bases are shared with TRBD1. Germline V lookup: CDR1 SNHLY, CDR2 FYNNEI. There are 15 residues in the CDR3. V lost 4 bases, J lost 4 bases, and 5 bases stayed unmatched. The CDR3 nucleotides read TGTGCCAGCAGTGCAAACAGGGGGTTTAATGAAAAACTGTTTTTT. Its protein is CASSANRGFNEKLFF. The whole variable domain, filled in from reference TRBV2 and TRBJ1-4, reads EPEVTQTPSHQVTQMGQEVILRCVPISNHLYFYWYRQILGQKVEFLVSFYNNEISEKSEIFDDQFSVERPDGSNFTLKIRSTKLEDSAMYFCASSANRGFNEKLFFGSGTQLSVL.

V and J are TRBV2 and TRBJ2-5; 10 bases line up with TRBD2. The CDR3 covers 15 residues. The germline V gene encodes CDR1 SNHLY and CDR2 FYNNEI. V was pared by 6 bases and J by 4 bases, with 8 bases of the junction left unmatched. The CDR3 coding sequence is TGTGCCAGCAGGGCAACTAGCGGGGTAGGAGAGACCCAGTACTTC. Translation gives CASRATSGVGETQYF.

The chain has TRBV5-1 and TRBJ1-5, with TRBD1 matching 7 bases. Trimming removed 3 bases from V and 4 bases from J; junction bases left unmatched: 4. This CDR3 has 14 amino acids. Per the germline V gene, CDR1 is SGHRS and CDR2 is YFSETQ. Here the CDR3 DNA reads TGCGCCAGCAGCTACGGGACAGATAATCAGCCCCAGCATTTT. Translated, it gives CASSYGTDNQPQHF.

The chain couples TRBV2 to TRBJ1-3, with D possibly matching TRBD1 (5 bases). CDR1 is SNHLY and CDR2 is FYNNEI in the germline V gene. V was cut by 4 bases and J by 2 bases, with 9 bases left in between. This CDR3 contains 14 residues. In DNA form, the CDR3 reads TGTGCCAGCAGTGTAAGCAGGGCTGGAAACACCATATATTTT. This translates into CASSVSRAGNTIYF.

The J gene is TRBJ2-3, the V gene TRBV3-1 (or the pseudogene TRBV3-2), with TRBD2 matching 11 bases. Looked up from germline, CDR1 is LGHDT and CDR2 is YNNKEL (reference sequence). The V segment lost 4 bases and the J segment 0 bases; nucleotides outside the gene matches: 3. CDR3 size: 16 residues. In DNA form, the CDR3 reads TGTGCCAGCAGCCTTAGGACTAGCGGGAGCACAGATACGCAGTATTTT. This encodes CASSLRTSGSTDTQYF.

This clone showed up just once. The chain is built from TRBV27 and TRBJ1-2; possibly TRBD1 for D (6 bases). Trimming took 7 bases from V and 8 from J, leaving 20 bases between them. Germline V lookup: CDR1 MNHEY, CDR2 SMNVEV (reference sequence). The CDR3 length is 14 residues. CDR3 loop: CASKGRDIWEGYTF. The CDR3 nucleotides read TGTGCCAGCAAAGGCCGGGACATATGGGAGGGCTACACCTTC.

The rearrangement uses TRBV3-1 (or the pseudogene TRBV3-2) and TRBJ2-2; D is possibly TRBD1 (6 bases). Germline CDR1 reads LGHDT; CDR2 reads YNNKEL (reference sequence). The germline V and J ends were trimmed by 0 bases and 4 bases, with 9 bases remaining between them. This CDR3 contains 15 residues. The CDR3 sequence is CASSQEGASTGELFF. CDR3 sequence (DNA): TGTGCCAGCAGCCAAGAGGGGGCCTCCACCGGGGAGCTGTTTTTT.

The CDR3 loop is CASSLEVAGGIEQYF. The CDR3 coding sequence is TGCGCCAGCAGCTTGGAGGTAGCGGGGGGGATCGAGCAGTACTTC. The rearrangement links TRBV5-1 to TRBJ2-7; 11 nucleotides agree with TRBD2. Per the germline V gene, CDR1 is SGHRS and CDR2 is YFSETQ. The CDR3 extends over 15 amino acids. The ends lost 0 bases at V and 6 bases at J; junction bases unmatched: 5.

This clone came up many times. The junction shows a germline mismatch at one end, possibly a read error. This sequence joins TRBV29-1 and TRBJ2-7; TRBD1 might be the D (6 bases). The CDR3 length is 12 residues. CDR1 and CDR2 (germline): SQVTM, ANQGSEA. DNA of the CDR3: TGCAGCGTGGAAGACAGGACCTACGAGCAGTACTTC. Its translation: CSVEDRTYEQYF.

The genes are TRBV14 and TRBJ1-4; 7 bases fit TRBD1. J was trimmed by 5 bases and V by 6 bases; bases with no gene match: 9. Germline CDR1 SGHDN, CDR2 FVKESK. The CDR3 extends over 15 amino acids. The CDR3 spells CASSRTTGYNEKLFF. The DNA of the CDR3 is TGTGCCAGCAGTCGAACGACAGGGTACAATGAAAAACTGTTTTTT.

The chain has TRBV3-1 (or the pseudogene TRBV3-2) and TRBJ1-1; 8 nucleotides match TRBD1. Germline values: CDR1 LGHDT, CDR2 YNNKEL (reference sequence). The V segment lost 4 bases and the J segment 3 bases; nucleotides outside the gene matches: 10. CDR3 length equals 16 residues. CDR3 in amino acids: CASSPGQGRGDTEAFF. DNA for the CDR3: TGTGCCAGCAGCCCCGGACAGGGAAGGGGGGACACTGAAGCTTTCTTT.

The V and J genes are TRBV6-1 and TRBJ1-2; TRBD1 might be the D (6 bases). V was pared by 3 bases and J by 0 bases, with 14 bases between. Per the germline V gene, CDR1 is MNHNS and CDR2 is SASEGT. The CDR3 extends over 16 amino acids. CDR3 residues: CASSDRDNLTNYGYTF. CDR3 DNA: TGTGCCAGCAGTGACCGGGACAACTTAACTAACTATGGCTACACCTTC.

The chain joins TRBV10-2 to TRBJ2-5; 9 nucleotides match TRBD2. The CDR3 extends over 13 amino acids. Germline V gene lookup returns CDR1 WSHSY and CDR2 SAAADI. V shed 8 bases and J 7 bases; nucleotides not matched to a gene: 8. As DNA, the CDR3 is TGCGCCAGCGGTCGGGGTAGCGGGAGGACCCAGTACTTC. The encoded protein is CASGRGSGRTQYF.

The V gene is TRBV6-6, the J gene TRBJ2-2; TRBD2 might be the D (7 bases). This CDR3 contains 17 residues. The germline CDR1 and CDR2 sequences are MNHNY and SVGAGI (reference sequence). V was cut by 5 bases and J by 5 bases, with 21 bases left in between. This chain's CDR3 is CASSPRGAGASTGELFF. The CDR3 DNA reads TGTGCCAGCAGTCCCAGGGGTGCGGGGGCAAGTACCGGGGAGCTGTTTTTT.

CDR3 sequence reads: CASSLGLAGGPDTGELFF. The CDR3 bases are TGTGCCAGCAGCTTAGGCCTAGCGGGGGGGCCAGACACCGGGGAGCTGTTTTTT. This rearrangement joins TRBV7-2 to TRBJ2-2; 12 bases fit TRBD2. The V gene end was trimmed by 1 base and the J gene end by 3 bases; junction bases not matched to a gene: 6. This CDR3 is 18 amino acids long. From germline, CDR1 is SGHTA and CDR2 FQGNSA.

This chain joins TRBV15 and TRBJ2-5; possible D gene TRBD2, 6 bases. Looked up from germline, CDR1 is LNHNV and CDR2 is YYDKDF (reference sequence). The CDR3 sequence is 16 residues long. Between the trimmed V and J ends, which lost 5 bases and 5 bases, there was a span of 21 bases. The CDR3 DNA reads as TGTGCCACCAGCCCCCGGGACTCCAACCCCGGTGAGACCCAGTACTTC. Protein product: CATSPRDSNPGETQYF.

This clone appeared once. The genes are TRBV3-1 (or the pseudogene TRBV3-2) and TRBJ2-1; a possible D gene is TRBD2 (5 bases). The germline CDR1 and CDR2 sequences are LGHDT and YNNKEL (reference sequence). The CDR3 covers 14 residues. Trimming took 2 bases from V and 6 from J, leaving 11 bases between them. The CDR3 reads CASSQTSLANEQFF. DNA of the CDR3: TGTGCCAGCAGCCAAACGAGTCTAGCCAATGAGCAGTTCTTC.

The chain employs TRBV2 and TRBJ2-2, with unresolved D. The germline gives CDR1 SNHLY, CDR2 FYNNEI. This CDR3 has 14 residues. Trimming stripped 7 bases from V and 0 bases from J, with 9 bases between. CDR3 coding DNA: TGTGCCAGCACCCTTCACACGAACACCGGGGAGCTGTTTTTT. Translating it yields CASTLHTNTGELFF.

The chain uses TRBV20-1 and TRBJ1-1, with a tentative D call TRBD1 (5 bases). This CDR3 is 11 amino acids long. Per germline, CDR1 DFQATT and CDR2 SNEGSKA (reference sequence). Trimming took 3 bases from V and 7 from J, leaving 9 bases between them. The chain's CDR3 is CSARAGHEAFF. CDR3 bases: TGCAGTGCTAGGGCAGGGCATGAAGCTTTCTTT.

The chain combines TRBV20-1 with TRBJ2-5, with TRBD2 as a possible D gene (6 bases). With 3 bases removed from V and 2 bases from J, the gap between germline ends came to 16 bases. Germline lookup yields CDR1 DFQATT and CDR2 SNEGSKA (reference sequence). The CDR3 contains 15 residues. CDR3 sequence: CSASRDLKRQETQYF. The CDR3 DNA reads as TGCAGTGCTAGTAGGGACTTGAAAAGACAAGAGACCCAGTACTTC.

This chain uses TRBV6-5 with TRBJ1-4; D unresolved. This CDR3 is 12 amino acids long. V was clipped by 5 bases and J by 5 bases, with 6 bases between them. The germline gives CDR1 MNHEY, CDR2 SVGAGI. The CDR3 nucleotides are TGTGCCAGCAGTAACAGAAATGAAAAACTGTTTTTT. Translating gives CASSNRNEKLFF.

The V gene is TRBV18, the J gene TRBJ2-1, with 7 bases aligning to TRBD2. Trimming took 4 bases from V and 5 from J; bases not matched to a gene: 8. Per the germline V gene, CDR1 is KGHSH and CDR2 is LQKENI. The CDR3 totals 15 residues. CDR3 coding DNA: TGTGCCAGCTCACTTACCGGGACTAAGGACAATGAGCAGTTCTTC. Its translation is CASSLTGTKDNEQFF.

V and J are TRBV7-9 and TRBJ2-3, with 10 bases aligning to TRBD2. The CDR3 runs to 15 residues. V gave up 10 bases and J gave up 3 bases; unmatched junction bases: 10. The germline V gene encodes CDR1 SEHNR and CDR2 FQNEAQ (reference sequence). The CDR3 DNA follows: TGTGCCACCAAGAGCGGGGGGGCCCCGACAGATACGCAGTATTTT. Its protein product is CATKSGGAPTDTQYF.

The genes are TRBV13 and TRBJ2-3; 8 bases align to TRBD1. Germline values: CDR1 PRHDT, CDR2 FYEKMQ (reference sequence). The CDR3 spans 18 residues. The junction had 10 bases not matched to a gene; V was cut back by 0 bases and J by 2 bases. CDR3 protein: CASSLGGRGTGITDTQYF. DNA of the CDR3: TGTGCCAGCAGCTTAGGAGGTCGGGGGACAGGAATCACAGATACGCAGTATTTT.

The V and J genes are TRBV6-5 and TRBJ1-1; the D gene is possibly TRBD1 (6 bases). Germline V lookup: CDR1 MNHEY, CDR2 SVGAGI. The CDR3 is 14 residues long. Between the trimmed V and J ends, which lost 6 bases and 5 bases, there was a span of 16 bases. CDR3 DNA: TGTGCCAGCAGGACGGGAGGGGGACGGACTGAAGCTTTCTTT. Translating gives CASRTGGGRTEAFF.

This clone showed up just once. The chain has TRBV2 and TRBJ1-5; D uncertain. V was cut by 7 bases and J by 4 bases, with 17 bases left in between. Germline V gene sequence: CDR1 SNHLY, CDR2 FYNNEI. This CDR3 has 15 residues. CDR3 DNA sequence: TGTGCCAGCAAAGCGAGGGCCGGGGTAAATCAGCCCCAGCATTTT. Translating gives CASKARAGVNQPQHF.

The chain links TRBV27 to TRBJ2-7; D might be TRBD2 (5 bases). This CDR3 region has 15 residues. Germline CDR1 is MNHEY and CDR2 is SMNVEV (reference sequence). With 5 bases removed from V and 0 bases from J, the gap between germline ends came to 14 bases. This CDR3 is CASSPRGLVSYEQYF. CDR3 coding DNA: TGTGCCAGCAGTCCACGGGGTCTGGTCTCCTACGAGCAGTACTTC.

The CDR3 DNA reads TGCGCCAGCAGCCAAGACTACGCGGGCCTCTACGAGCAGTACTTC. This translates into CASSQDYAGLYEQYF. The gene calls are TRBV4-3 and TRBJ2-7; weak D call: TRBD2 (5 bases). This CDR3 region has 15 residues. The germline CDR1 and CDR2 sequences are LGHNA and YSLEER. The V end was cut by 0 bases, the J end by 3 bases, with 12 bases between.